These 20 T cell receptor beta chains were sequenced from one sample in a study of untreated major depressive disorder. Study conclusions and caveats: TRBV05-01 (Vbeta 5.1) usage was higher in CD4+ T cells of depressed patients than controls.

Produced via immunoSEQ multiplex PCR; TCRdb's table is partial and in-frame only. Altogether under 15,000 clones are present, about 90% being singletons, with the ten largest covering about 1.5%. Their antigens are not known. Sequenced material: CD4+ T cells from PBMCs. These receptors all come from a woman in her thirties with major depressive disorder.

This sequence joins TRBV15 and TRBJ1-1; D possibly corresponds to TRBD1 (5 bases). The CDR3 has 15 amino acids. Germline V CDR1 and CDR2: LNHNV, YYDKDF (reference sequence). Trimming removed 2 bases from V and 2 bases from J, with 12 bases in between. Here the CDR3 reads CATSRLSRGNTEAFF. The CDR3 nucleotides read TGTGCCACCAGCAGACTTTCTAGGGGTAACACTGAAGCTTTCTTT.

The J gene is TRBJ2-1, the V gene TRBV6-1; the match to TRBD2 covers 8 bases. Per the germline V gene, CDR1 is MNHNS and CDR2 is SASEGT. V shed 2 bases, J shed 6 bases, and the junction held 6 bases outside the gene matches. The CDR3 is 15 amino acids. CDR3 sequence: CASSESLAGFNEQFF. In nucleotides, the CDR3 is TGTGCCAGCAGTGAAAGTCTAGCGGGCTTCAATGAGCAGTTCTTC.

This chain connects TRBV2 to TRBJ2-7, with D unclear. V was clipped by 3 bases and J by 0 bases, with 12 bases between them. CDR3 length: 15 residues. Per the germline V gene, CDR1 is SNHLY and CDR2 is FYNNEI. CDR3: CASSDPNTLSYEQYF. The CDR3 DNA reads as TGTGCCAGCAGTGACCCGAACACCCTCTCCTACGAGCAGTACTTC.

The V call is TRBV29-1, the J call TRBJ2-7; D is ambiguous. Trimming removed 4 bases from V and 3 bases from J, with 10 bases in between. This CDR3 is 12 amino acids long. Germline V gene data show CDR1 as SQVTM and CDR2 as ANQGSEA. In DNA, the CDR3 is TGCAGCGTTGGTACGGATTACTACGAGCAGTACTTC. This gives the protein CSVGTDYYEQYF.

The J gene is TRBJ2-7, the V gene TRBV12-5; 11 bases fit TRBD1. The CDR3 is 15 residues long. The germline V gene has CDR1 LGHNT and CDR2 FRNRAP. Trimming at V came to 6 bases and at J to 3 bases, leaving 7 bases not matched to a gene. The CDR3 DNA sequence: TGTGCTAGTGGGCCCGACGGGACAGGGGGCTACGAGCAGTACTTC. It encodes CASGPDGTGGYEQYF.

The chain recombines TRBV5-1 with TRBJ1-4; D ambiguous. Trimming pared 2 bases from V and 3 bases from J, leaving 8 bases between. This CDR3 is 14 amino acids long. From germline, CDR1 is SGHRS and CDR2 YFSETQ. The DNA of the CDR3 is TGCGCCAGCAGCTTAAAAGGGTCTAATGAAAAACTGTTTTTT. It codes for CASSLKGSNEKLFF.

The genes are TRBV9 and TRBJ1-3; 8 bases match TRBD1. Trimming removed 3 bases from V and 1 base from J; junction bases left unmatched: 6. Germline V gene sequence: CDR1 SGDLS, CDR2 YYNGEE. The CDR3 has 16 amino acids. CDR3 nucleotide sequence: TGTGCCAGCAGCGCAACGACAGGGGTGTCTGGAAACACCATATATTTT. Its protein is CASSATTGVSGNTIYF.

J is TRBJ2-3 and V is TRBV2; D is unresolved. V lost 6 bases and J 0 bases, leaving 16 bases between the germline ends. CDR3 size: 16 residues. The germline V gene has CDR1 SNHLY and CDR2 FYNNEI. CDR3 coding DNA: TGTGCCAGCAGGAGAGAGTCGAAGCGAAGCACAGATACGCAGTATTTT. This gives the protein CASRRESKRSTDTQYF.

This rearrangement joins TRBV19 to TRBJ2-2; 14 bases match TRBD2. Germline V gives CDR1 LNHDA, CDR2 SQIVND (reference sequence). Trimming took 9 bases from V and 7 from J; bases not matched to a gene: 10. This CDR3 is 16 amino acids long. The CDR3 nucleotides read TGTGCCAGGCGCCCCCGACTAGCGGGAGGGAGCGGGGAGCTGTTTTTT. The encoded protein is CARRPRLAGGSGELFF.

The J gene is TRBJ2-1, the V gene TRBV5-1, with 9 bases aligning to TRBD2. Germline lookup yields CDR1 SGHRS and CDR2 YFSETQ. The CDR3 length is 16 residues. The V gene end was trimmed by 2 bases and the J gene end by 7 bases; junction bases not matched to a gene: 10. The DNA for the CDR3 is TGCGCCAGCAGCTTTTTGGCTAGCGGGACGAGTAATGAGCAGTTCTTC. Translation: CASSFLASGTSNEQFF.

The chain employs TRBV7-8 and TRBJ1-4; D is possibly TRBD1 (5 bases). The CDR3 spans 15 residues. Germline V gene sequence: CDR1 SGHVS, CDR2 FQNEAQ. V dropped 5 bases and J dropped 7 bases, with 17 bases sitting between them. The CDR3, as DNA: TGTGCCAGCAGCCCCAGGCCGGGGGGAGGTGAAAAACTGTTTTTT. Its translation is CASSPRPGGGEKLFF.

This chain links TRBV19 with TRBJ2-5; 8 bases are shared with TRBD1. The CDR3 has 15 amino acids. V lost 4 bases to trimming and J lost 4 bases; unmatched junction nucleotides: 8. Germline V gene data show CDR1 as LNHDA and CDR2 as SQIVND (reference sequence). CDR3 nucleotides: TGTGCCAGTAGTACCTGGACAGGGTCGACAGAGACCCAGTACTTC. This codes for CASSTWTGSTETQYF. The full variable domain, rest sourced from reference TRBV19 and TRBJ2-5, is DGGITQSPKYLFRKEGQNVTLSCEQNLNHDAMYWYRQDPGQGLRLIYYSQIVNDFQKGDIAEGYSVSREKKESFPLTVTSAQKNPTAFYLCASSTWTGSTETQYFGPGTRLLVL.

The chain links TRBV4-1 to TRBJ2-1; D uncertain. In germline, CDR1 is MGHRA, CDR2 YSYEKL. The CDR3 contains 15 residues. Deletions cut 4 bases from V and 7 bases from J, with 17 bases between. CDR3 amino acids: CASSLSRWELNEQFF. CDR3 DNA: TGCGCCAGCAGCCTTTCTCGATGGGAATTAAATGAGCAGTTCTTC.

This clone was detected only a few times. The rearrangement joins TRBV7-9 to TRBJ1-1; D may be TRBD1 (5 bases). Trimming stripped 2 bases from V and 7 bases from J, with 14 bases between. The CDR3 contains 14 residues. Per the germline V gene, CDR1 is SEHNR and CDR2 is FQNEAQ (reference sequence). The CDR3: CASSLTLGTHEAFF. The DNA for the CDR3 is TGTGCCAGCAGCTTAACGCTCGGGACGCATGAAGCTTTCTTT.

V gene TRBV18 combines with J gene TRBJ1-5, with D possibly TRBD1 on 5 matching bases. Germline V gives CDR1 KGHSH, CDR2 LQKENI. The CDR3 runs 13 residues. Trimming stripped 3 bases from V and 3 bases from J, with 6 bases between. This chain's CDR3 is CASSPTVNQPQHF. The DNA for the CDR3 is TGTGCCAGCTCACCGACAGTCAATCAGCCCCAGCATTTT. Filled out from reference TRBV18 and TRBJ1-5, the complete variable domain reads NAGVMQNPRHLVRRRGQEARLRCSPMKGHSHVYWYRQLPEEGLKFMVYLQKENIIDESGMPKERFSAEFPKEGPSILRIQQVVRGDSAAYFCASSPTVNQPQHFGDGTRLSIL.

The gene calls are TRBV27 and TRBJ2-5; no definite D call. From germline, CDR1 is MNHEY and CDR2 SMNVEV (reference sequence). The CDR3 has 14 residues. Trimming cost V 6 bases and J 4 bases, with 15 bases left between them. In DNA, the CDR3 is TGTGCCAGCAGGGGGATCTCCCCCAGAGAGACCCAGTACTTC. Protein: CASRGISPRETQYF.

V gene TRBV11-3 combines with J gene TRBJ2-2; TRBD2 matches at 7 bases. The germline CDR1 and CDR2 sequences are SGHNT and YENEEA. With V trimmed by 4 bases and J by 5 bases, 10 bases remained unmatched. The CDR3 contains 16 residues. DNA of the CDR3: TGTGCCAGCAGCTCCGAGGGGACTACTGGAACCGGGGAGCTGTTTTTT. The encoded protein is CASSSEGTTGTGELFF.

The chain uses TRBV7-2 and TRBJ2-2; no firm D call. Germline CDR1 SGHTA, CDR2 FQGNSA. The CDR3 contains 14 residues. Trimming took off 5 bases at V and 7 bases at J, with 14 bases between the two ends. The CDR3 region has the DNA TGTGCCAGCAGCACCCCTGCTTATCTCGGGGAGCTGTTTTTT. The encoded protein is CASSTPAYLGELFF.

J is TRBJ1-4 and V is TRBV2; D is undetermined. Trimming took off 5 bases at V and 7 bases at J, with 11 bases between the two ends. Germline CDR1 and CDR2: SNHLY and FYNNEI. The CDR3 has 13 residues. The CDR3 here is CASSRGLVEKLFF. The DNA of the CDR3 is TGTGCCAGCAGTCGGGGTTTGGTTGAAAAACTGTTTTTT.

The V call is TRBV19, the J call TRBJ1-1, with D unresolved. This CDR3 comprises 13 residues. The V gene lost 3 bases and the J gene lost 0 bases, with 5 bases spanning the gap. Germline V gene lookup returns CDR1 LNHDA and CDR2 SQIVND (reference sequence). The CDR3 bases are TGTGCCAGTAGTATTGGGGTGAACACTGAAGCTTTCTTT. Its translation is CASSIGVNTEAFF.